The 18 T cell receptor beta chains presented below share a single source sample, sequenced in a study of T cells in Graves' hyperthyroidism and ophthalmopathy. Amplification yielded TCR beta CDR3 regions, with RNA transcripts as the source. When the TCR CDR3 underwent first-round RT-PCR, the HTBI primer set was used. Each CDR3 protein is one row after TCRdb ran MiXCR on the multiplex PCR reads. The table lists under 750,000 distinct CDR3 sequences, roughly a sixth of them singletons. The sequenced sample was blood. These receptors all come from a woman aged 50 to 60 with Graves' hyperthyroidism that later progressed to Graves' ophthalmopathy.

The chain links TRBV19 to TRBJ2-1, with unresolved D. The CDR3 extends over 12 amino acids. Germline V lookup: CDR1 LNHDA, CDR2 SQIVND (reference sequence). V was pared by 5 bases and J by 1 base, with 3 bases between. The CDR3 nucleotides are TGTGCCAGTAGTGAGTCCTACAATGAGCAGTTCTTC. This sequence encodes CASSESYNEQFF.

This chain connects TRBV29-1 to TRBJ1-1; possibly TRBD1 for D (5 bases). V shed 8 bases and J shed 3 bases, with 28 bases lying between them. This CDR3 is 17 amino acids long. Germline V gene lookup returns CDR1 SQVTM and CDR2 ANQGSEA. The CDR3 spells CSTGGRPESNEYTEAFF. The CDR3 bases are TGCAGCACAGGTGGGCGTCCCGAATCAAATGAGTACACTGAAGCTTTCTTT.

The chain has TRBV19 and TRBJ2-1, with D hard to call. Germline V lookup: CDR1 LNHDA, CDR2 SQIVND (reference sequence). V was clipped by 7 bases and J by 8 bases, with 18 bases between them. This CDR3 comprises 14 residues. The CDR3 reads CASNLGVRSHEQFF. The CDR3 DNA reads TGTGCCAGTAACCTTGGGGTGCGGTCCCATGAGCAGTTCTTC.

As regards this clonotype: This sequence may be a read error, since a much larger clone differs from it by one base. The rearrangement uses TRBV5-4 and TRBJ2-7; D possibly corresponds to TRBD1 (6 bases). Germline V gene data show CDR1 as SGHNT and CDR2 as YYREEE (reference sequence). Deletions cut 4 bases from V and 4 bases from J, with 9 bases between. The CDR3 extends over 12 amino acids. CDR3 nucleotides: TGTGCCAGCAGCAACCAGGGGTACGAGCAGTACTTC. Translating it yields CASSNQGYEQYF.

This clonotype was seen a few times. V and J are TRBV6-5 and TRBJ1-2; no clear D. In germline, CDR1 is MNHEY, CDR2 SVGAGI. This CDR3 is built from 14 residues. The V end lost 0 bases, the J end lost 6 bases, and 11 bases lay between the germline ends. Written as DNA, the CDR3 is TGTGCCAGCAGTTACTCGAACCGGGCGGATGGCTACACCTTC. Amino acids: CASSYSNRADGYTF.

The table lists this clonotype with many counts. Mismatch with germline at one junction end may stem from a read error. This chain joins TRBV12-3 or TRBV12-4 and TRBJ2-7; no clear D. The CDR3 extends over 11 amino acids. CDR3 amino acids: CASTSSHEQYF. The DNA for the CDR3 is TGTGCCAGCACCTCCTCCCACGAGCAGTACTTC.

Ten or more counts support this clonotype. This rearrangement joins TRBV6-1 to TRBJ1-2; D possibly corresponds to TRBD1 (5 bases). CDR1 is MNHNS and CDR2 is SASEGT in the germline V gene. CDR3 length: 16 residues. Trimming removed 3 bases from V and 0 bases from J, with 14 bases in between. CDR3 sequence (DNA): TGTGCCAGCAGTGAGGTTTACAGGTCCACTAACTATGGCTACACCTTC. Amino acid sequence: CASSEVYRSTNYGYTF.

This clonotype was counted at least ten times. The chain carries TRBV30 and TRBJ2-5; D could derive from TRBD1 or TRBD2 (5 bases each). Germline CDR1 GTSNPN, CDR2 SVGIG (reference sequence). V gave up 7 bases and J gave up 3 bases, with 15 bases separating them. This CDR3 contains 13 residues. The CDR3 sequence is CASPGPGEETQYF. The CDR3 DNA follows: TGTGCCTCCCCGGGACCCGGGGAAGAGACCCAGTACTTC.

This clonotype has a count of ten or more. V and J are TRBV3-1 and TRBJ2-3, with 11 positions matching TRBD1. Losses at the gene ends were 4 bases for V and 5 bases for J; bases not matched to a gene: 2. The CDR3 has 14 amino acids. Germline V gene sequence: CDR1 LGHDT, CDR2 YNNKEL (reference sequence). CDR3 in amino acids: CASSLGTGGDTQYF. CDR3 sequence (DNA): TGTGCCAGCAGCCTCGGGACAGGGGGAGATACGCAGTATTTT.

This clonotype was seen many times. The J gene is TRBJ2-1, the V gene TRBV6-1; D may correspond to TRBD1 or TRBD2 (5 bases each). Trimming cost V 5 bases and J 8 bases, with 19 bases left between them. The CDR3 spans 15 residues. Per germline, CDR1 MNHNS and CDR2 SASEGT. The CDR3 is CASSYSGTTVYEQFF. The CDR3 nucleotides read TGTGCCAGCAGTTATTCCGGGACCACGGTCTATGAGCAGTTCTTC.

This chain uses TRBV6-1 with TRBJ2-3; D is uncertain. With 8 bases removed from V and 2 bases from J, the gap between germline ends came to 8 bases. This CDR3 region has 12 residues. Per germline, CDR1 MNHNS and CDR2 SASEGT. The CDR3 coding sequence is TGTGCCAGCGCAGGAGACACAGATACGCAGTATTTT. Translated, it gives CASAGDTDTQYF.

In this sample, this clonotype turned up many times. This sequence joins TRBV20-1 and TRBJ2-1; 10 positions agree with TRBD2. Looked up from germline, CDR1 is DFQATT and CDR2 is SNEGSKA (reference sequence). CDR3 length: 14 amino acids. V was pared by 0 bases and J by 8 bases, with 4 bases of the junction left unmatched. The CDR3 coding sequence is TGCAGTGCTAGAGAACAGCGGGGGGGCTATGAGCAGTTCTTC. Translation gives CSAREQRGGYEQFF.

At least ten counts were recorded for this clonotype. The V call is TRBV3-1, the J call TRBJ2-1; D not resolved. V dropped 0 bases and J dropped 2 bases, with 8 bases sitting between them. This CDR3 spans 15 amino acids. In germline, CDR1 is LGHDT, CDR2 YNNKEL (reference sequence). The CDR3 loop reads CASSQDMGPYNEQFF. For the CDR3, the DNA is TGTGCCAGCAGCCAAGATATGGGTCCCTACAATGAGCAGTTCTTC.

This clonotype was observed a few times. The rearrangement links TRBV20-1 to TRBJ2-1; no definite D call. V was cut by 3 bases and J by 0 bases, with 12 bases left in between. The V gene's germline CDR1 is DFQATT and CDR2 SNEGSKA (reference sequence). The CDR3 extends over 15 amino acids. This chain's CDR3 is CSASQARSSYNEQFF. The CDR3 coding sequence is TGCAGTGCTAGCCAAGCCCGGAGCTCCTACAATGAGCAGTTCTTC.

This clonotype was found a few times. The rearrangement joins TRBV6-1 to TRBJ1-1; unclear D gene. Germline assignment: CDR1 MNHNS and CDR2 SASEGT. This CDR3 region has 13 residues. V dropped 7 bases and J dropped 5 bases, with 14 bases sitting between them. The CDR3 DNA follows: TGTGCCAGCATCAATACTCCAGGAACTGAAGCTTTCTTT. It translates to CASINTPGTEAFF.

This clonotype was found a few times. The chain joins TRBV12-3 or TRBV12-4 to TRBJ1-6, with TRBD1 identical over 9 bases. V was clipped by 6 bases and J by 14 bases; unmatched bases: 8. The CDR3 covers 13 residues. The CDR3 bases are TGTGCCAGCAGATCCGGGACAGGGTTGACCCTCCACTTT. Amino acid sequence: CASRSGTGLTLHF.

The chain couples TRBV4-1 to TRBJ2-1; D uncertain. V lost 3 bases and J lost 9, with 12 bases in between. CDR1 and CDR2 from the germline V gene are MGHRA and YSYEKL. This CDR3 has 13 residues. CDR3 in DNA: TGCGCCAGCAGCCAGCCCCTTTGGCCTGAGCAGTTCTTC. Translating it yields CASSQPLWPEQFF.

This clonotype occurred a few times. The J gene is TRBJ2-7, the V gene TRBV27; D remains ambiguous. Per germline, CDR1 MNHEY and CDR2 SMNVEV (reference sequence). The CDR3 runs 15 residues. Trimming stripped 4 bases from V and 6 bases from J, with 19 bases between. This chain's CDR3 is CASSSPGRGVVEQYF. In nucleotides, the CDR3 is TGTGCCAGCAGTTCCCCAGGACGTGGCGTGGTCGAGCAGTACTTC.